Detailed here is one T cell receptor beta chain. Antigen specificity is unknown. V lost 0 bases to trimming and J lost 7 bases, with 7 bases between them. CDR3 size: 13 residues. Germline V gene sequence: CDR1 SGHKS, CDR2 YYEKEE (reference sequence). This entry belongs to a study of long-term antiretroviral therapy in people with HIV. Study-wide background: The 2015 immediate-ART recommendation was preceded by the earliest samples by about a decade.

Points from the study as a whole: It was not possible to obtain data on ART adherence, viral resistance or therapy changes. Relative to transplant donor controls, diversity remained lower despite increasing after ART.

At the survey level, the v3.0 immunoSEQ assay was run. Per sample, sequencing targeted roughly 35,000-50,000 T-cell genomes. Assay used: immunoSEQ multiplex PCR; TCRdb lists only in-frame clones, some missing. The table shows about 20,000 clones, with approximately 81% occurring only once. This receptor was obtained from a middle-aged man with HIV. The chain joins TRBV5-5 to TRBJ2-2; D gene uncertain. Material: unsorted PBMCs, obtained roughly 2.3 years after starting antiretroviral therapy. The CDR3 bases are TGTGCCAGCAGCTTGGGGGCAGGCGGGGAGCTGTTTTTT. Its protein is CASSLGAGGELFF.